This is a list of T cell receptor beta chains from one sample in a study of blood T cell repertoires in COVID-19. Produced via immunoSEQ multiplex PCR; TCRdb's table is partial and in-frame only. The table includes approximately 150,000 clones, about 85% detected once. Material: peripheral blood. These TCRs come from a woman aged 50 to 60 with COVID-19, enrolled during active disease. Each CDR3 is given with its conserved first and last residue. D genes are given only for firm matches. Some rows mark clone size as missing; the rest say once, few, many or name a class of expanded clone.

>-|TRBJ2-7|15|-|TRBV7-9
TGTGCCAGCAGCTTATCATCTAGCCCACTCTACGAGCAGTACTTC
CASSLSSSPLYEQYF
>-|TRBJ2-7|11|-|TRBV6-5
TGTGCCAGCAGCCTTTACTACGAGCAGTACTTC
CASSLYYEQYF
>TRBD2|TRBJ2-1|15|-|TRBV7-7
TGTGCCAGCAGCTCGGGACTAGCGGGGACCGATGAGCAGTTCTTC
CASSSGLAGTDEQFF
>TRBD2|TRBJ2-1|18|-|TRBV24-1
TGTGCCACCAGTGATTTGCAAGCGGGGGGGATCTCCTACAATGAGCAGTTCTTC
CATSDLQAGGISYNEQFF
>TRBD2|TRBJ2-7|14|-|TRBV3-1/TRBV3-2
TGTGCCAGCAGCCGGACTAGCGGGGGAGACGAGCAGTACTTC
CASSRTSGGDEQYF
>TRBD2|TRBJ2-3|17|-|TRBV5-1
TGCGCCAGCAGCACCGGACTAGCGGGGGGTCGCACAGATACGCAGTATTTT
CASSTGLAGGRTDTQYF
>-|TRBJ2-7|18|-|TRBV27
TGTGCCAGCAATTCGGTTGCTCAGGGGCGTCTGTACTCCTACGAGCAGTACTTC
CASNSVAQGRLYSYEQYF
>-|TRBJ2-1|15|few|TRBV27
TGTGCCAGCAGTCTTACTAGAGAGTCCTACAATGAGCAGTTCTTC
CASSLTRESYNEQFF
>-|TRBJ1-3|16|-|TRBV25-1
TGTGCCAGCAGTGAGTGGGGGGACTACTCTGGAAACACCATATATTTT
CASSEWGDYSGNTIYF
>TRBD2|TRBJ2-5|18|once|TRBV28
TGTGCCAGCAGTTTTAGTCTCAGGCGTCGGGGGGTCCAAGAGACCCAGTACTTC
CASSFSLRRRGVQETQYF
>TRBD2|TRBJ2-5|14|-|TRBV6-5
TGTGCCAGCAGCTCGGGGGGGCCGGGAGAGACCCAGTACTTC
CASSSGGPGETQYF
>TRBD2|TRBJ2-3|22|-|TRBV15
TGTGCCACCAGCAGAGAAACCCGGGACAGATTAAGACTAGCGGCCCTCACAGATACGCAGTATTTT
CATSRETRDRLRLAALTDTQYF
>TRBD1|TRBJ1-1|15|-|TRBV15
TGTGCCACCAGACGGACAGGGGGCTTGAACACTGAAGCTTTCTTT
CATRRTGGLNTEAFF
>-|TRBJ2-7|16|once|TRBV27
TGTGCCAGCAGTTTGTCCAGGGGAGTAGACTACGGCGAGCAGTACTTC
CASSLSRGVDYGEQYF
>-|TRBJ1-6|12|-|TRBV7-9
TGTGCCAGCAGCTTGGAGAATTCACCCCTCCACTTT
CASSLENSPLHF
>TRBD2|TRBJ2-7|17|-|TRBV27
TGTGCCAGCACCCACCTTGGGACTAGCGGGGGGGCCGACGAGCAGTACTTC
CASTHLGTSGGADEQYF
>TRBD2|TRBJ2-7|16|-|TRBV7-6
TGTGCCAGCAGCCCCCAGGGGGGGACTAGCGGCCTCGAGCAGTACTTC
CASSPQGGTSGLEQYF
>-|TRBJ2-5|14|-|TRBV5-1
TGCGCCAGCAGCCTTGACAGTTCCGGCGAGACCCAGTACTTC
CASSLDSSGETQYF
>TRBD1|TRBJ1-6|16|-|TRBV15
TGTGCCACCAGCAGAGAGAGGGACAGTCTAAATTCACCCCTCCACTTT
CATSRERDSLNSPLHF
>TRBD2|TRBJ2-7|14|-|TRBV5-1
TGCGCCAGCAGCTTTGGACTAGCGGGCTACGAGCAGTACTTC
CASSFGLAGYEQYF
>TRBD1|TRBJ1-4|14|once|TRBV7-2
TGTGCCAGCAGCTACGGGACAGGGGTCGAAAAACTGTTTTTT
CASSYGTGVEKLFF
>-|TRBJ1-1|13|-|TRBV10-3
TGTGCCATCAGACCGGGGGGAAACACTGAAGCTTTCTTT
CAIRPGGNTEAFF
>-|TRBJ2-1|13|-|TRBV29-1
TGCAGCGTTGAAACACAGGGGAGGAATGAGCAGTTCTTC
CSVETQGRNEQFF
>TRBD1|TRBJ2-2|17|-|TRBV3-1/TRBV3-2
TGTGCCAGCAGCCACGCCCCGGGACAGGGTAACACCGGGGAGCTGTTTTTT
CASSHAPGQGNTGELFF
>-|TRBJ2-3|14|-|TRBV11-3
TGTGCCAGCAGCCCAAGGGGAAGCACAGATACGCAGTATTTT
CASSPRGSTDTQYF
>TRBD2|TRBJ2-5|20|few|TRBV4-1
TGCGCCAGCAGTCACTCCCCGCTAGCGGGGGGGATTTCGTTTTCGGAGACCCAGTACTTC
CASSHSPLAGGISFSETQYF
>TRBD1|TRBJ1-1|13|-|TRBV29-1
TGCAGCGCTGGGACAGGTAGAAACACTGAAGCTTTCTTT
CSAGTGRNTEAFF
>TRBD1|TRBJ2-7|15|-|TRBV18
TGTGCCAGCTCTCCCGGGACAGGGCGCGGCTACGAGCAGTACTTC
CASSPGTGRGYEQYF
>-|TRBJ1-4|14|-|TRBV5-8
TGTGCCAGCAGCTTGCGCAGGGGTGATGAAAAACTGTTTTTT
CASSLRRGDEKLFF
>TRBD2|TRBJ2-7|16|-|TRBV2
TGTGCCAGCAGTCCAAGGAGCGGGGGACGCTCCTACGAGCAGTACTTC
CASSPRSGGRSYEQYF
>-|TRBJ1-2|11|-|TRBV5-6
TGTGCCAGCAGCTTCGGGTATGGCTACACCTTC
CASSFGYGYTF
>TRBD1|TRBJ2-7|14|-|TRBV18
TGTGCCAGCTCACCATCGACAGGGGTTGTCGAGCAGTACTTC
CASSPSTGVVEQYF
>TRBD1|TRBJ1-3|16|once|TRBV30
TGTGCCTGGACCCCGGGACAGCAATTCTCTGGAAACACCATATATTTT
CAWTPGQQFSGNTIYF
>TRBD1|TRBJ2-5|14|-|TRBV7-7
TGTGCTAGCAGCTTAGGGACAGGGTTAGAGACCCAGTACTTC
CASSLGTGLETQYF
>TRBD1|TRBJ2-7|16|-|TRBV9
TGTGCCAGCAGCGTAGACCGGACAGGGAACTCCTACGAGCAGTACTTC
CASSVDRTGNSYEQYF
>TRBD2|TRBJ2-3|15|-|TRBV4-1
TGCGCCAGCAGCCAAGCGGGACTAGGTATAGATACGCAGTATTTT
CASSQAGLGIDTQYF
>-|TRBJ2-2|14|-|TRBV5-4
TGTGCCAGCAGCTTGGGCAGGAACACCGGGGAGCTGTTTTTT
CASSLGRNTGELFF
>-|TRBJ2-3|18|-|TRBV28
TGTGCCAGCAGTCTACACTCATCGGCCAGGGCTCTTACAGATACGCAGTATTTT
CASSLHSSARALTDTQYF
>-|TRBJ1-1|13|once|TRBV12-3/TRBV12-4
TGTGCCAGCAGTTTAGGTCTTTACACTGAAGCTTTCTTT
CASSLGLYTEAFF
>TRBD1|TRBJ1-6|17|-|TRBV7-9
TGTGCCAGCAGCCCCGGATGGGGACAGGGGGGTACTTCACCCCTCCACTTT
CASSPGWGQGGTSPLHF
>-|TRBJ2-7|12|-|TRBV19
TGTGCCACCGGACAGATTATGGGGGAGCAGTACTTC
CATGQIMGEQYF
>TRBD1|TRBJ1-6|15|-|TRBV6-6
TGTGCCAGCAGAAACGGGGACAGGGGGAGTTCACCCCTCCACTTT
CASRNGDRGSSPLHF
>TRBD1|TRBJ2-1|15|-|TRBV9
TGTGCCAGCAGCGAGGGACAGGGTCCCTACAATGAGCAGTTCTTC
CASSEGQGPYNEQFF
>TRBD1|TRBJ2-3|14|-|TRBV7-6
TGTGCCAGCAGCTTAGAGGGGGCCACAGATACGCAGTATTTT
CASSLEGATDTQYF
>TRBD2|TRBJ2-3|14|-|TRBV3-1/TRBV3-2
TGTGCCAGCAGGCGGGGGGTGAGCACAGATACGCAGTATTTT
CASRRGVSTDTQYF
>-|TRBJ1-1|13|few|TRBV7-2
TGTGCCAGCAGCCGTGGGGCGAACACTGAAGCTTTCTTT
CASSRGANTEAFF
>-|TRBJ1-5|14|-|TRBV19
TGTGCCACCCAGACAGGTGAGAACAATCAGCCCCAGCATTTT
CATQTGENNQPQHF
>-|TRBJ2-7|14|-|TRBV5-1
TGCGCCAGCAACATAGACAGGGGCGGGGGCGAGCAGTACTTC
CASNIDRGGGEQYF
>-|TRBJ1-1|15|-|TRBV18
TGTGCCAGCTCACCGAAGGAGGCTATGAACACTGAAGCTTTCTTT
CASSPKEAMNTEAFF
>-|TRBJ1-3|14|once|TRBV7-2
TGTGCCAGCAGCTTCCGACAGCTTGGAAACACCATATATTTT
CASSFRQLGNTIYF
>TRBD2|TRBJ2-5|16|-|TRBV6-5
TGTGCCAGCAGTTACGGACTAGCGGGGGGCCAAGAGACCCAGTACTTC
CASSYGLAGGQETQYF
>TRBD1|TRBJ1-5|15|-|TRBV7-2
TGTGCCAGCAGCTTACGGACAGGGCACAATCAGCCCCAGCATTTT
CASSLRTGHNQPQHF